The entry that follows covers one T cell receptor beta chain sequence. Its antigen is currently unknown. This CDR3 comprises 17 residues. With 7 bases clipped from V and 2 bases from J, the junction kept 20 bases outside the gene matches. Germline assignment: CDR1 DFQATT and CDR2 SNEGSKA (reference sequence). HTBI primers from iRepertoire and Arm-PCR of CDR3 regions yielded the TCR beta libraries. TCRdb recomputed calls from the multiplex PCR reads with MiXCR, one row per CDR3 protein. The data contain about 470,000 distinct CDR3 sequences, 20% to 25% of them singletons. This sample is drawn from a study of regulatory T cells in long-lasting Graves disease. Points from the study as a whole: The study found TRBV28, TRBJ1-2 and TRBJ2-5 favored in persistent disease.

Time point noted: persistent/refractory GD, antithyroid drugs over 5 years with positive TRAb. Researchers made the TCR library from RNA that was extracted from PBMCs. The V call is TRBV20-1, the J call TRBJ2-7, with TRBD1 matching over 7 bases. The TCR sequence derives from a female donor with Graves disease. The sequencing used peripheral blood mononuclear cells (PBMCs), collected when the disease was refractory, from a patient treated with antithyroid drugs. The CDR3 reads CSDSRREFGTETYEQYF. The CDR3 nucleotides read TGCAGTGATTCCCGCCGTGAGTTCGGGACAGAGACCTACGAGCAGTACTTC.